Presented here are 9 T cell receptor beta chains from one specimen sequenced in a study of a mutant IDH1 vaccine in newly diagnosed glioma (dated by TCRdb to about 2021). The library was made by the immunoSEQ multiplex PCR assay. TCRdb took this table from immuneACCESS and kept in-frame rearrangements with V and J called. Such tables lack part of the clones; where checked against another copy, unresolved V genes explain under half of the gap, and the rest is unexplained. The sample has 35,000 to 40,000 clones on record, 84% of them singletons. The leading ten clones occupy approximately 2% of the sample. Interpreted using the paper, the time point label stands for: week 11, during vaccination. Every vaccine dose consisted of 300 ug of a 20-mer mutant IDH1 peptide in Montanide, administered subcutaneously together with topical imiquimod. These receptors lack a known antigen. Sequenced material: PBMCs, taken from a glioma patient whose treatment included an IDH1 peptide vaccine. The receptors stem from a man aged 40-49 years with glioma.

The gene calls are TRBV29-1 and TRBJ2-1; no clear D. V lost 2 bases, J lost 0 bases, and 8 bases lay in between. CDR1 and CDR2 from the germline V gene are SQVTM and ANQGSEA. CDR3 length: 14 amino acids. The CDR3 DNA reads TGCAGCGTTGAACCGGGCAGCTCCTACAATGAGCAGTTCTTC. Amino acid sequence: CSVEPGSSYNEQFF.

About this clone: With a far larger clone one base away, a read error is the likely cause. The V and J genes are TRBV11-2 and TRBJ1-2; no reliable D call. This CDR3 is 11 amino acids long. Trimming pared 3 bases from V and 1 base from J, leaving 0 bases between. Per germline, CDR1 SGHAT and CDR2 FQNNGV. The CDR3: CASSFNYGYTF. CDR3 DNA sequence: TGTGCCAGCAGCTTTAACTATGGCTACACCTTC.

This chain uses TRBV29-1 with TRBJ1-2, with 12 positions matching TRBD1. This CDR3 is built from 17 residues. After removal of 4 bases from V and 4 bases from J, the junction contained 13 bases not matched to a gene. The V gene's germline CDR1 is SQVTM and CDR2 ANQGSEA. The CDR3 DNA reads TGCAGCGTTGCCATCCCGGGACAGGGGGCTCTAGGCTATGGCTACACCTTC. Encoded protein: CSVAIPGQGALGYGYTF.

The chain uses TRBV7-3 and TRBJ2-1; D is perhaps TRBD1 (5 bases). CDR3 length: 14 amino acids. Trimming left V 8 bases short and J 6 bases short, with 17 bases between. CDR1 SGHTA and CDR2 FQGTGA come from the germline V gene. The DNA for the CDR3 is TGTGCCAGCGGAAATTACGACAGTGTCAATGAGCAGTTCTTC. The encoded protein is CASGNYDSVNEQFF.

The chain couples TRBV5-1 to TRBJ2-7; TRBD1 matches at 7 bases. V trimming: 6 bases; J trimming: 1 base; junction bases outside the gene matches: 10. The CDR3 totals 15 residues. The germline V gene has CDR1 SGHRS and CDR2 YFSETQ. The CDR3 DNA reads as TGCGCCAGCAAGAGAGAATCGACAGGGTCCTACGAGCAGTACTTC. This encodes CASKRESTGSYEQYF.

The gene calls are TRBV18 and TRBJ2-5, with TRBD1 as a possible D gene (6 bases). V lost 0 bases and J lost 1, with 9 bases in between. The CDR3 has 15 amino acids. Germline CDR1 and CDR2: KGHSH and LQKENI. CDR3 protein: CASSPPNRAQETQYF. DNA of the CDR3: TGTGCCAGCTCACCACCTAACAGGGCCCAAGAGACCCAGTACTTC.

V gene TRBV29-1 combines with J gene TRBJ2-7; no clear D. Trimming removed 6 bases at V and 3 bases at J, with 9 bases between. The CDR3 is 11 residues long. Germline V gene sequence: CDR1 SQVTM, CDR2 ANQGSEA. CDR3 DNA sequence: TGCAGCGTCGCGAGTTACTACGAGCAGTACTTC. It specifies CSVASYYEQYF.

The chain carries TRBV29-1 and TRBJ1-1; D gene unclear. Trimming left V 4 bases short and J 2 bases short, with 8 bases between. Germline loops: CDR1 SQVTM, CDR2 ANQGSEA. This CDR3 is 12 amino acids long. The chain's CDR3 is CSVGGSNTEAFF. The CDR3 DNA sequence: TGCAGCGTTGGTGGCAGTAACACTGAAGCTTTCTTT.

The V and J genes are TRBV18 and TRBJ1-1; no firm D call. V was cut by 4 bases and J by 1 base, with 10 bases left in between. Germline V gives CDR1 KGHSH, CDR2 LQKENI. The CDR3 runs to 14 residues. The CDR3 sequence is CASSRAFGNTEAFF. CDR3 coding DNA: TGTGCCAGCTCACGGGCATTCGGGAACACTGAAGCTTTCTTT.